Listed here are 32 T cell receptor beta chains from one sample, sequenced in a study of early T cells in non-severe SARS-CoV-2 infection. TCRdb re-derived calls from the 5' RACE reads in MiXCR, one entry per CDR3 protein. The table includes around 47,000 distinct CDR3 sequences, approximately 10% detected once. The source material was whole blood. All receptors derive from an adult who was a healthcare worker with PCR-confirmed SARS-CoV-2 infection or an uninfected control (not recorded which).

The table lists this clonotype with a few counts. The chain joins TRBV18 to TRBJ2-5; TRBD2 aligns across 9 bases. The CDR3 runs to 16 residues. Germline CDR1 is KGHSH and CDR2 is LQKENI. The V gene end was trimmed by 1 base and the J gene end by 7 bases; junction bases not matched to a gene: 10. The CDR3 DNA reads TGTGCCAGCTCACCACAACCTAGCGGGATAATCGTGACCCAGTACTTC. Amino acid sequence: CASSPQPSGIIVTQYF. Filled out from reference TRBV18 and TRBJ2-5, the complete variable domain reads NAGVMQNPRHLVRRRGQEARLRCSPMKGHSHVYWYRQLPEEGLKFMVYLQKENIIDESGMPKERFSAEFPKEGPSILRIQQVVRGDSAAYFCASSPQPSGIIVTQYFGPGTRLLVL.

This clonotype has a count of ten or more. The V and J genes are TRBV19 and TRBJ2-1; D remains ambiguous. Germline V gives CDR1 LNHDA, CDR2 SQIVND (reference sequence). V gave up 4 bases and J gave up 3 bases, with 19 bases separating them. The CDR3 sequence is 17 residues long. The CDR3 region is CASSTRGSDHIYNEQFF. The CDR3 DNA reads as TGTGCCAGTAGTACCCGAGGAAGCGACCACATCTACAATGAGCAGTTCTTC.

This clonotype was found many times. CDR3 bases: TGTGCCAGCAGCCAAGTCTGGGCTGAGCAGAACACCGGGGAGCTGTTTTTT. This gives the protein CASSQVWAEQNTGELFF. The J gene is TRBJ2-2, the V gene TRBV4-2; the D is unclear. The CDR3 runs to 17 residues. Per the germline V gene, CDR1 is LGHNA and CDR2 is YNFKEQ. The V end lost 1 base, the J end lost 1 base, and 13 bases lay between the germline ends.

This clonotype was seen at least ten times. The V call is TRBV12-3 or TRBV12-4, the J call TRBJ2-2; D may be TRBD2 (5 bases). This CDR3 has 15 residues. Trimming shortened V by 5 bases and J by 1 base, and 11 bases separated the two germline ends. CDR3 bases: TGTGCCAGCAGTCCCTTTCGGGAGAACACCGGGGAGCTGTTTTTT. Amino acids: CASSPFRENTGELFF.

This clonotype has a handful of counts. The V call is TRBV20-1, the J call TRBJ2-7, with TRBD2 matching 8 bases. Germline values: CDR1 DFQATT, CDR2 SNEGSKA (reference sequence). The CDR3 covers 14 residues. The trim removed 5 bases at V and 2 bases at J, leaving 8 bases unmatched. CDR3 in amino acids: CSALSGSFTYEQYF. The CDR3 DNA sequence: TGCAGTGCTCTCAGCGGGAGCTTCACCTACGAGCAGTACTTC.

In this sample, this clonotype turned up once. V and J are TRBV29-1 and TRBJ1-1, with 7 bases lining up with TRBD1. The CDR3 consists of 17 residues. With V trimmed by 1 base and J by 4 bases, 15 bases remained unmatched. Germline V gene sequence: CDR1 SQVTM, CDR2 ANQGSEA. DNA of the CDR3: TGCAGCGTTGAAGCCCAGGGGGTGGGAGCTGGGAGCACTGAAGCTTTCTTT. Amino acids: CSVEAQGVGAGSTEAFF.

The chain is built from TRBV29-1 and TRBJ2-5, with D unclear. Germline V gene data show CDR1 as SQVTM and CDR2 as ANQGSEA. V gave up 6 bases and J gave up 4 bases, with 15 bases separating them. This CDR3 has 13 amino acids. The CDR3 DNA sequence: TGCAGCGTAAGGGTAATATCGTCAGAGACCCAGTACTTC. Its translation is CSVRVISSETQYF. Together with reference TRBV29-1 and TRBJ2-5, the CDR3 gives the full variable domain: SAVISQKPSRDICQRGTSLTIQCQVDSQVTMMFWYRQQPGQSLTLIATANQGSEATYESGFVIDKFPISRPNLTFSTLTVSNMSPEDSSIYLCSVRVISSETQYFGPGTRLLVL.

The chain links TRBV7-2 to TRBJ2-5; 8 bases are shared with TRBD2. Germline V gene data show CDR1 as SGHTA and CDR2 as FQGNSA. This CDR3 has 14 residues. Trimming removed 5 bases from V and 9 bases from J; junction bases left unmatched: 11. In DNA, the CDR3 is TGTGCCAGCAGCCGTCCGTTAGCGGGAATTTCCCAGTACTTC. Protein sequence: CASSRPLAGISQYF.

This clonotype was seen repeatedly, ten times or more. The CDR3 loop is CASSWGQGVGYTF. CDR3 coding DNA: TGTGCCAGCAGCTGGGGACAGGGTGTTGGCTACACCTTC. This chain connects TRBV7-2 to TRBJ1-2, with 9 nucleotides matching TRBD1. Germline V lookup: CDR1 SGHTA, CDR2 FQGNSA. This CDR3 has 13 amino acids. Trimming took 4 bases from V and 7 from J; bases not matched to a gene: 4.

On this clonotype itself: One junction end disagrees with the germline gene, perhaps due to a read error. The CDR3 loop is CANSYSLGGVLGQYF. The CDR3 nucleotides are TGTGCCAACAGTTACTCCCTGGGGGGAGTATTGGGGCAGTACTTC. The gene calls are TRBV6-5 and TRBJ2-7, with D maybe TRBD2 (6 bases). Germline values: CDR1 MNHEY, CDR2 SVGAGI. The CDR3 contains 15 residues.

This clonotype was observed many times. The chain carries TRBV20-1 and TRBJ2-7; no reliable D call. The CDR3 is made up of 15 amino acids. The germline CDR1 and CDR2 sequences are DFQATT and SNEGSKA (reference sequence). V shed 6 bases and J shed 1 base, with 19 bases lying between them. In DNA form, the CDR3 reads TGCAGTGCCTCGAGCCAGGCCCGCCAATCCTACGAGCAGTACTTC. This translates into CSASSQARQSYEQYF.

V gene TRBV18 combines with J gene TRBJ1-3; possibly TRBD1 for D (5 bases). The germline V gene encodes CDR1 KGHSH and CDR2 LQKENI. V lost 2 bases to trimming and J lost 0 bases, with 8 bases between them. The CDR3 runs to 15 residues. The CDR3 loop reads CASSPGANSGNTIYF. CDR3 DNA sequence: TGTGCCAGCTCACCAGGGGCAAACTCTGGAAACACCATATATTTT. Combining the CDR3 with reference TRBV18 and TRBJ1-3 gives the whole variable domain NAGVMQNPRHLVRRRGQEARLRCSPMKGHSHVYWYRQLPEEGLKFMVYLQKENIIDESGMPKERFSAEFPKEGPSILRIQQVVRGDSAAYFCASSPGANSGNTIYFGEGSWLTVV.

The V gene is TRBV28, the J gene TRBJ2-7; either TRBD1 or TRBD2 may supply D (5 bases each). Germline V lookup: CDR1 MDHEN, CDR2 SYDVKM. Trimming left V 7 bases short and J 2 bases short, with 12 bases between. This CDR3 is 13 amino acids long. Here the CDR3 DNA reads TGTGCCAGCATCCGGGACCAAGCCTACGAGCAGTACTTC. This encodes CASIRDQAYEQYF.

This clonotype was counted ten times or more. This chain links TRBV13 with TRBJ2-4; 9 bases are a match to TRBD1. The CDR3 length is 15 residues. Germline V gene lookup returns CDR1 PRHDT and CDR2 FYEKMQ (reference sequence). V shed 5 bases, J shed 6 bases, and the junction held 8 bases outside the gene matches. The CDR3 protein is CASSAGRDRVNIQYF. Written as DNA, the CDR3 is TGTGCCAGCAGCGCAGGCCGGGACAGGGTAAACATTCAGTACTTC.

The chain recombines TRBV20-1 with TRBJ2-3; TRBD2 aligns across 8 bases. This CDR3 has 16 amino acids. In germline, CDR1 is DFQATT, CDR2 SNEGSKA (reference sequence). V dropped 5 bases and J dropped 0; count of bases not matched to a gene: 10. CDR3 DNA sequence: TGCAGTGCTGCACTCGGACTAGCCCCTAGCACAGATACGCAGTATTTT. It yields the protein CSAALGLAPSTDTQYF.

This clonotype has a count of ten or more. DNA of the CDR3: TGTGCCAGCAGTTCGACCCAATACGAGCAGTACTTC. The encoded protein is CASSSTQYEQYF. This rearrangement joins TRBV28 to TRBJ2-7; D not resolved. Germline CDR1 and CDR2: MDHEN and SYDVKM. Between the trimmed V and J ends, which lost 4 bases and 4 bases, there was a span of 8 bases. The CDR3 totals 12 residues.

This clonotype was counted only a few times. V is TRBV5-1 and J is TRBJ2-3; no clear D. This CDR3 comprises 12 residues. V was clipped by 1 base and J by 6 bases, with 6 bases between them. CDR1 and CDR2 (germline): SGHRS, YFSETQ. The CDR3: CASSLNLDTQYF. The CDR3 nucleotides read TGCGCCAGCAGCTTGAATCTCGATACGCAGTATTTT.

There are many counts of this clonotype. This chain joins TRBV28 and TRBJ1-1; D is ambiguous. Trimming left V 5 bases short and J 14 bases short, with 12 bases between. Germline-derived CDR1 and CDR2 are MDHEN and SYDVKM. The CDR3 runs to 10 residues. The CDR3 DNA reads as TGTGCCAGCAGTACGAACGGGCTATTCTTT. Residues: CASSTNGLFF.

The CDR3: CSVELAYNEQFF. The CDR3 nucleotides read TGCAGCGTTGAACTAGCATACAATGAGCAGTTCTTC. The chain combines TRBV29-1 with TRBJ2-1; D might be TRBD2 (5 bases). With 2 bases removed from V and 4 bases from J, the gap between germline ends came to 6 bases. Germline V CDR1 and CDR2: SQVTM, ANQGSEA. This CDR3 has 12 amino acids.

CDR3 amino acids: CASSPMDEQYF. The DNA of the CDR3 is TGTGCCAGCAGCCCGATGGACGAGCAGTACTTC. This rearrangement joins TRBV6-2 or TRBV6-3 to TRBJ2-7; D remains ambiguous. V lost 6 bases, J lost 5 bases, and 8 bases lay in between. From germline, CDR1 is MNHEY and CDR2 SVGEGT. This CDR3 comprises 11 residues.

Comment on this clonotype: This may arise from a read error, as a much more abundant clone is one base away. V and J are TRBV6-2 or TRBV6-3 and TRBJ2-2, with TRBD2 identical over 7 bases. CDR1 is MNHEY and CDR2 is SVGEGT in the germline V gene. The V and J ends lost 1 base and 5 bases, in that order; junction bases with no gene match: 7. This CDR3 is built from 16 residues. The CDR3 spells CASSYFWSSGTGELFF. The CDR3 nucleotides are TGTGCCAGCAGTTACTTCTGGAGTAGCGGGACCGGGGAGCTGTTTTTT.

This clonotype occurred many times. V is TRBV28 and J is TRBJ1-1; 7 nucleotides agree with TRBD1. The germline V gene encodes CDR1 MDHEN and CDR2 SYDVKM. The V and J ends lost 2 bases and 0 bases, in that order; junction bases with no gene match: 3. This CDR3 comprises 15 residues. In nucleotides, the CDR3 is TGTGCCAGCAGTTTACCGGGACAGATGAACACTGAAGCTTTCTTT. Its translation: CASSLPGQMNTEAFF.

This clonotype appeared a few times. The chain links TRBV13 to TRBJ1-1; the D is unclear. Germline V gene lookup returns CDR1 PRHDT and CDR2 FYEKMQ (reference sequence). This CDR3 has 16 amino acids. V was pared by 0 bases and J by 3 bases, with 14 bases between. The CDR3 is CASSLGGANWDTEAFF. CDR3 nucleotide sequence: TGTGCCAGCAGCTTAGGGGGCGCGAATTGGGACACTGAAGCTTTCTTT. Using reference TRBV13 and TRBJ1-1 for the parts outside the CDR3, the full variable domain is AAGVIQSPRHLIKEKRETATLKCYPIPRHDTVYWYQQGPGQDPQFLISFYEKMQSDKGSIPDRFSAQQFSDYHSELNMSSLELGDSALYFCASSLGGANWDTEAFFGQGTRLTVV.

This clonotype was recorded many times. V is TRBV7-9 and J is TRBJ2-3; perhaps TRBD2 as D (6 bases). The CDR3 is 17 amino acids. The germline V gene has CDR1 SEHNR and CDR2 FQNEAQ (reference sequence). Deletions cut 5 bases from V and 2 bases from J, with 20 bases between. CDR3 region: CASSLLGVAEITDTQYF. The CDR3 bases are TGTGCCAGCAGCCTACTGGGGGTAGCGGAGATCACAGATACGCAGTATTTT. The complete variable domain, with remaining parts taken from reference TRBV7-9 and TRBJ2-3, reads DTGVSQNPRHKITKRGQNVTFRCDPISEHNRLYWYRQTLGQGPEFLTYFQNEAQLEKSRLLSDRFSAERPKGSFSTLEIQRTEQGDSAMYLCASSLLGVAEITDTQYFGPGTRLTVL.

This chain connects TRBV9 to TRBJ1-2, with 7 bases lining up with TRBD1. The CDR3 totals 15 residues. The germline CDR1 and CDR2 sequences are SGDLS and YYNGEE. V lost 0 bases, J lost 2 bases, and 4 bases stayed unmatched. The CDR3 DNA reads TGTGCCAGCAGCGTAGGGGGACAGTCGAACTATGGCTACACCTTC. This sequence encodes CASSVGGQSNYGYTF.

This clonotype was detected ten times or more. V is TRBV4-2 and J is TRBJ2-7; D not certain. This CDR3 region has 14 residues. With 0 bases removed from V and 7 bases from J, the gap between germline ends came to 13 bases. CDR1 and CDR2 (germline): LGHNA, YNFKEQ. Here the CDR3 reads CASSQDLTQPEQYF. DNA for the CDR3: TGTGCCAGCAGCCAAGATCTGACTCAGCCGGAGCAGTACTTC.

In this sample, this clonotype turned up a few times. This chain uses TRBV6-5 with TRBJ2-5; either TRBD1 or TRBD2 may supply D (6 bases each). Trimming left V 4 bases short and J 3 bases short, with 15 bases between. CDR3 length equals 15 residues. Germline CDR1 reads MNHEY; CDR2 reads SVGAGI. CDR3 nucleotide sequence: TGTGCCAGCAGTTGGGGGGCTAGCGTCAAAGAGACCCAGTACTTC. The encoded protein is CASSWGASVKETQYF.

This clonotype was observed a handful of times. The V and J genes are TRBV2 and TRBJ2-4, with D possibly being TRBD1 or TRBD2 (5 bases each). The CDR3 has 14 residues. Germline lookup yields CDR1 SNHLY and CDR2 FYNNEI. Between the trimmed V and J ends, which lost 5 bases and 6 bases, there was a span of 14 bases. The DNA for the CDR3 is TGTGCCAGCAGTTCCGGGACCATCGGAAACATTCAGTACTTC. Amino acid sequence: CASSSGTIGNIQYF.

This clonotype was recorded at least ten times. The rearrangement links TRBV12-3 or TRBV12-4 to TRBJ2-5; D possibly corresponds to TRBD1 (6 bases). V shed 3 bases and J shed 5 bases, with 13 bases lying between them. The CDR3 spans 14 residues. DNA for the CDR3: TGTGCCAGCAGTTTGGCAGGGGCTTGGGAGACCCAGTACTTC. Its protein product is CASSLAGAWETQYF.

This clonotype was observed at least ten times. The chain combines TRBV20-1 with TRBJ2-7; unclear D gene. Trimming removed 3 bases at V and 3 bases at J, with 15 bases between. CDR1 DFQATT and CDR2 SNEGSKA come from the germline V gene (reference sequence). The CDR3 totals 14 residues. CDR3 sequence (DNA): TGCAGTGCTAGGTTCAGAAGATACAGCTACGAGCAGTACTTC. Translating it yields CSARFRRYSYEQYF.

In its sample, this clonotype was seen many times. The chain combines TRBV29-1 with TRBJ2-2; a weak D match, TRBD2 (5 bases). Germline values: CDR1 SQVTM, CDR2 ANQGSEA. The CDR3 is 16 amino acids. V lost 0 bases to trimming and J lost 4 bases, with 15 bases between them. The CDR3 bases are TGCAGCGTTGAAGATCCGTCGGGGAGAGCCACCGGGGAGCTGTTTTTT. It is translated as CSVEDPSGRATGELFF.

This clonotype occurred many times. CDR3 sequence reads: CATSDPQGDGNYGYTF. CDR3 in DNA: TGTGCCACCAGTGACCCCCAGGGGGACGGAAATTATGGCTACACCTTC. The rearrangement uses TRBV24-1 and TRBJ1-2, with 7 bases matching TRBD1. V shed 4 bases and J 5 bases; nucleotides not matched to a gene: 12. CDR1 and CDR2 (germline): KGHDR, SFDVKD. The length of the CDR3 is 16 residues.